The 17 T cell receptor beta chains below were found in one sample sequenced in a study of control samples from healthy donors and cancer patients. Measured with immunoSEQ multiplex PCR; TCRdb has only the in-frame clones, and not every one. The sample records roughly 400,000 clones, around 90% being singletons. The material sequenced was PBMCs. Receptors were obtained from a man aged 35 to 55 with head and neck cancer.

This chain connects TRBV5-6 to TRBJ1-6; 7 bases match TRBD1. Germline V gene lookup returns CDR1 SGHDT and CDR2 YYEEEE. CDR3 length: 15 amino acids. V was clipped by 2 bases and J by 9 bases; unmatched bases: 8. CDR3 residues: CASSFFATGSSPLHF. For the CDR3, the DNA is TGTGCCAGCAGCTTTTTCGCGACAGGGAGTTCACCCCTCCACTTT.

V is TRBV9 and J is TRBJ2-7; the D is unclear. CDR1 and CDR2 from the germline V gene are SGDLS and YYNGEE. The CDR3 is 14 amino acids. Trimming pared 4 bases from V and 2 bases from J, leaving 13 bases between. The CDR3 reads CASSPGGPPYEQYF. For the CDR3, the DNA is TGTGCCAGCAGCCCCGGTGGGCCCCCCTACGAGCAGTACTTC.

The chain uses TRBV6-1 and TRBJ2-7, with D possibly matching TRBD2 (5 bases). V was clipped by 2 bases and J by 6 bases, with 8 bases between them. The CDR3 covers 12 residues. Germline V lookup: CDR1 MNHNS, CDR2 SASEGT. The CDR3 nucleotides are TGTGCCAGCAGTGAACCTAGCCGCGAGCAGTACTTC. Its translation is CASSEPSREQYF.

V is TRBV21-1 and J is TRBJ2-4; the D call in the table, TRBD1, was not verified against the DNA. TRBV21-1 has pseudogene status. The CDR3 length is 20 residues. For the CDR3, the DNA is TGTGCCAGCAGCAAAATCGATTTCCCCTTTACGGCATCAGGCAAAAACATTCAGTACTTC. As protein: CASSKIDFPFTASGKNIQYF.

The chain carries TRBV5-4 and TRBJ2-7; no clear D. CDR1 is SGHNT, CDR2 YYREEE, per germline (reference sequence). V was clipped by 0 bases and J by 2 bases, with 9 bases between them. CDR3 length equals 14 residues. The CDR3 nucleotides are TGTGCCAGCAGCTTGGCTACAGTGACCTACGAGCAGTACTTC. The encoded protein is CASSLATVTYEQYF.

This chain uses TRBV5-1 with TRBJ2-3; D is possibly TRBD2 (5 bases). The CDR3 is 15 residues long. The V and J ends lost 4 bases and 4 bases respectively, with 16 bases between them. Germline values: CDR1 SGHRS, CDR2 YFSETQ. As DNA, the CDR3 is TGCGCCAGCAGCCCCCGCCCCGAGGGCGCAGATACGCAGTATTTT. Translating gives CASSPRPEGADTQYF. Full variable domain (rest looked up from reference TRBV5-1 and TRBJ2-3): KAGVTQTPRYLIKTRGQQVTLSCSPISGHRSVSWYQQTPGQGLQFLFEYFSETQRNKGNFPGRFSGRQFSNSRSEMNVSTLELGDSALYLCASSPRPEGADTQYFGPGTRLTVL.

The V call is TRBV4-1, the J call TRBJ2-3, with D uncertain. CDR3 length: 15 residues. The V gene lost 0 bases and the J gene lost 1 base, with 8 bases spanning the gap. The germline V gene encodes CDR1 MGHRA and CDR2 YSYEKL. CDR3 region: CASSQDQRRTDTQYF. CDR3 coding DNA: TGCGCCAGCAGCCAAGATCAGCGTCGCACAGATACGCAGTATTTT.

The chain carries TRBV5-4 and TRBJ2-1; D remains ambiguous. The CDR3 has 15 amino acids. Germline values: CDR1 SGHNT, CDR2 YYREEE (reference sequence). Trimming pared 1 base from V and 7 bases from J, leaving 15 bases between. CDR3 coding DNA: TGTGCCAGCAGCTTGAGCCCCTCGGCGGTAAATGAGCAGTTCTTC. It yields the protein CASSLSPSAVNEQFF.

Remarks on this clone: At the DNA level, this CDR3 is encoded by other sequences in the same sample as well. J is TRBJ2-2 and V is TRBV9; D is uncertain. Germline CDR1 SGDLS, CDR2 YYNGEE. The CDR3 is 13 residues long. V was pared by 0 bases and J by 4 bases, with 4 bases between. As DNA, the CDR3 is TGTGCCAGCAGCGTAGTGAGCACCGGGGAGCTGTTTTTT. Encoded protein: CASSVVSTGELFF.

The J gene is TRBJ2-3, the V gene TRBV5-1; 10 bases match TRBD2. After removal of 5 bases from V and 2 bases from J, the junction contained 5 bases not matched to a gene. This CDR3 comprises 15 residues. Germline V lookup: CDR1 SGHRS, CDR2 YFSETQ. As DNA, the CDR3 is TGCGCCAGCAGGGTACTAGCGGGATACACAGATACGCAGTATTTT. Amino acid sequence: CASRVLAGYTDTQYF.

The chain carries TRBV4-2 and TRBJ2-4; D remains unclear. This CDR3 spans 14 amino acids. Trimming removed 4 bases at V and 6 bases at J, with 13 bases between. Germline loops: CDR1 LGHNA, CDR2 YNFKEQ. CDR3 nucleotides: TGTGCCAGCAGCCCCCGCCCCTTTACAAACATTCAGTACTTC. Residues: CASSPRPFTNIQYF.

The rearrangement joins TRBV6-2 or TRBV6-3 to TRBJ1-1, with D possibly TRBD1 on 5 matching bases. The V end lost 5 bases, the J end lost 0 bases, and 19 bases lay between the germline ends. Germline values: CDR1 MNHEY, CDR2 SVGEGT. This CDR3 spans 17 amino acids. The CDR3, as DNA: TGTGCCAGCAGTCCCCTCAGGGTCCGGATGATGAACACTGAAGCTTTCTTT. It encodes CASSPLRVRMMNTEAFF.

The CDR3 nucleotides read TGTGCCACCAGTGATCCGACCAACGAGCAGTACTTC. It is translated as CATSDPTNEQYF. V is TRBV24-1 and J is TRBJ2-7; D is uncertain. This CDR3 has 12 amino acids. Germline CDR1 reads KGHDR; CDR2 reads SFDVKD. V was pared by 3 bases and J by 5 bases, with 7 bases between.

The CDR3 nucleotides are TGTGCCAGCAGCTTCCAGTCGGGGGGGGCCCCCGGGGAGCTGTTTTTT. It codes for CASSFQSGGAPGELFF. This chain uses TRBV7-2 with TRBJ2-2; 8 bases line up with TRBD2. The CDR3 covers 16 residues. V was clipped by 3 bases and J by 6 bases; unmatched bases: 9. The germline gives CDR1 SGHTA, CDR2 FQGNSA.

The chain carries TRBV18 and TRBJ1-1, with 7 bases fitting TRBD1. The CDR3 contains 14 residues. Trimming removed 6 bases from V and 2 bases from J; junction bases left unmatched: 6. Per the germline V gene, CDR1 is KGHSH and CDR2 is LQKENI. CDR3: CASSRDSGNTEAFF. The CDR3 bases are TGTGCCAGCTCCCGGGACAGTGGAAACACTGAAGCTTTCTTT.

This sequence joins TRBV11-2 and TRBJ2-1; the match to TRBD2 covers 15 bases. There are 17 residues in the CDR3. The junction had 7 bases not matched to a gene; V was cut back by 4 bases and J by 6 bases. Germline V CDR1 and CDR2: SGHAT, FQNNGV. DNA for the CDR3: TGTGCCAGCAGCTCGGTCGGGACTAGCGGGGGGAGCAATGAGCAGTTCTTC. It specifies CASSSVGTSGGSNEQFF. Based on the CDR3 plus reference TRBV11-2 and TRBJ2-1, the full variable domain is EAGVAQSPRYKIIEKRQSVAFWCNPISGHATLYWYQQILGQGPKLLIQFQNNGVVDDSQLPKDRFSAERLKGVDSTLKIQPAKLEDSAVYLCASSSVGTSGGSNEQFFGPGTRLTVL.

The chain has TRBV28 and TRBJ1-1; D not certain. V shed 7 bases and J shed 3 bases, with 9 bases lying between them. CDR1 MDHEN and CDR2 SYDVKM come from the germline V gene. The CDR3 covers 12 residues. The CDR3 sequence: CASKRRYTEAFF. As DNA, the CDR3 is TGTGCCAGCAAACGAAGATACACTGAAGCTTTCTTT.